This TCR beta chain was obtained from a study of CD8+CD57+ T cells in acquired aplastic anemia. This clonotype occurred many times. Trimming pared 4 bases from V and 6 bases from J, leaving 11 bases between. The CDR3 contains 13 residues. Germline-derived CDR1 and CDR2 are SGHRS and YFSETQ. Investigators profiled TCR beta VDJ and CDR3 from genomic DNA template. A single record per CDR3 protein comes from TCRdb applying MiXCR to the reads. This sample carries a few hundred thousand distinct CDR3 sequences, 61% of them seen once, and the ten largest clones take over 25%. The chain joins TRBV5-1 to TRBJ2-1; D is unclear. This sequence was found in a human donor in good health. Sequencing was performed on sorted CD4+, CD8+, or CD8+CD57+ T cells (not recorded which) from PBMCs. The CDR3 protein is CASSPVDANEQFF. The CDR3 nucleotides are TGCGCCAGCAGCCCGGTGGACGCCAATGAGCAGTTCTTC.